Below, 28 T cell receptor beta chains from the same sample are listed, as sequenced in a study of T cell responses to AZD1222 COVID-19 vaccine. Profiling relied on immunoSEQ multiplex PCR, and the TCRdb table lists in-frame clones only, not all of them. Of 85,000 to 130,000 clones listed, about 93% are singletons. Sample: peripheral blood, taken on day 0 of AZD1222 vaccination. All receptors derive from an adult in good health.

V is TRBV3-1 (or the pseudogene TRBV3-2) and J is TRBJ2-5, with 10 bases that match TRBD2. The J segment lost 4 bases and the V segment lost 1 base, leaving 6 bases of the junction unmatched. This CDR3 contains 16 residues. Germline V lookup: CDR1 LGHDT, CDR2 YNNKEL (reference sequence). CDR3 coding DNA: TGTGCCAGCAGCCAAGTAAGGCTAGCGGGAGCAGAGACCCAGTACTTC. It is translated as CASSQVRLAGAETQYF.

The chain has TRBV7-2 and TRBJ2-3; a weak D match, TRBD1 (6 bases). Trimming left V 1 base short and J 2 bases short, with 7 bases between. CDR1 and CDR2 (germline): SGHTA, FQGNSA. This CDR3 spans 14 amino acids. This CDR3 reads CASSLGTDTDTQYF. CDR3 DNA sequence: TGTGCCAGCAGCTTAGGGACAGACACAGATACGCAGTATTTT. The full variable domain, in which reference TRBV7-2 and TRBJ2-3 provide the parts outside the CDR3, is GAGVSQSPSNKVTEKGKDVELRCDPISGHTALYWYRQSLGQGLEFLIYFQGNSAPDKSGLPSDRFSAERTGGSVSTLTIQRTQQEDSAVYLCASSLGTDTDTQYFGPGTRLTVL.

The rearrangement joins TRBV27 to TRBJ1-4, with 11 nucleotides matching TRBD1. There are 14 residues in the CDR3. Germline assignment: CDR1 MNHEY and CDR2 SMNVEV (reference sequence). The V segment lost 6 bases and the J segment 10 bases; nucleotides outside the gene matches: 7. The DNA for the CDR3 is TGTGCCAGCAGGCCCGGACAGGGGGCGGGAAAACTGTTTTTT. It encodes CASRPGQGAGKLFF.

The chain has TRBV7-9 and TRBJ1-1; D is undetermined. The CDR3 length is 13 residues. Per germline, CDR1 SEHNR and CDR2 FQNEAQ (reference sequence). V lost 5 bases, J lost 7 bases, and 14 bases lay in between. Here the CDR3 DNA reads TGTGCCAGCAGCCCTAAGGTACAGAATGAAGCTTTCTTT. This encodes CASSPKVQNEAFF.

The chain joins TRBV30 to TRBJ1-5; weak D call: TRBD1 (5 bases). CDR1 and CDR2 (germline): GTSNPN, SVGIG (reference sequence). V was cut by 3 bases and J by 0 bases, with 12 bases left in between. The CDR3 is 15 amino acids. CDR3 sequence reads: CAWSMDTYSNQPQHF. CDR3 sequence (DNA): TGTGCCTGGAGCATGGACACCTATAGCAATCAGCCCCAGCATTTT.

This chain uses TRBV7-2 with TRBJ1-2; 7 bases match TRBD1. This CDR3 region has 14 residues. The V gene end was trimmed by 4 bases and the J gene end by 3 bases; junction bases not matched to a gene: 5. The germline V gene has CDR1 SGHTA and CDR2 FQGNSA. CDR3 in DNA: TGTGCCAGCAGCTCCAGACAGGGCGACTATGGCTACACCTTC. Its protein is CASSSRQGDYGYTF.

The chain combines TRBV30 with TRBJ2-5; no clear D gene. Trimming left V 4 bases short and J 5 bases short, with 17 bases between. The germline CDR1 and CDR2 sequences are GTSNPN and SVGIG (reference sequence). The CDR3 contains 14 residues. The CDR3 spells CAWNPGPSAETQYF. The CDR3 DNA is TGTGCCTGGAATCCGGGCCCGAGTGCGGAGACCCAGTACTTC.

This CDR3 is CASSSFNPTADQETQYF. In nucleotides, the CDR3 is TGTGCCAGCAGTTCGTTTAACCCGACAGCGGACCAAGAGACCCAGTACTTC. J is TRBJ2-5 and V is TRBV6-2 or TRBV6-3, with D tentatively TRBD1 or TRBD2 (5 bases each). V was trimmed by 4 bases and J by 0 bases, leaving 18 bases between them. Germline V gives CDR1 MNHEY, CDR2 SVGEGT. The CDR3 is 17 residues long.

The rearrangement links TRBV5-1 to TRBJ2-5, with a possible D match to TRBD2 (5 bases). V was pared by 0 bases and J by 5 bases, with 8 bases between. Germline loops: CDR1 SGHRS, CDR2 YFSETQ. This CDR3 has 13 residues. The CDR3, as DNA: TGCGCCAGCAGCTTGGCCGGCGGGGAGACCCAGTACTTC. It specifies CASSLAGGETQYF.

This rearrangement joins TRBV24-1 to TRBJ2-1; TRBD1 matches at 12 bases. The CDR3 consists of 17 residues. The V gene's germline CDR1 is KGHDR and CDR2 SFDVKD. The junction had 11 bases not matched to a gene; V was cut back by 4 bases and J by 8 bases. The CDR3 nucleotides read TGTGCCACCAGTGAACTCACCGGGACAGGGGGCTGGGATGAGCAGTTCTTC. It specifies CATSELTGTGGWDEQFF.

J is TRBJ2-7 and V is TRBV2; D is ambiguous. V shed 4 bases and J shed 10 bases, with 17 bases lying between them. Per germline, CDR1 SNHLY and CDR2 FYNNEI. CDR3 length: 13 residues. In DNA form, the CDR3 reads TGTGCCAGCAGTGTCGAGACCGAGGCAGGACAGTACTTC. Translated, it gives CASSVETEAGQYF.

About this clone: Additional DNA sequences in this sample encode the identical CDR3. The CDR3 coding sequence is TGTGCCAGCAGCCAGGGACAGGGGGATACGCAGTATTTT. The encoded protein is CASSQGQGDTQYF. The chain is built from TRBV4-2 and TRBJ2-3, with 10 bases aligning to TRBD1. The CDR3 consists of 13 residues. Germline CDR1 LGHNA, CDR2 YNFKEQ. V gave up 3 bases and J gave up 6 bases; unmatched junction bases: 0.

The count of this clone is one. The chain joins TRBV19 to TRBJ1-4, with D perhaps matching TRBD1 (6 bases). CDR1 is LNHDA and CDR2 is SQIVND in the germline V gene (reference sequence). V gave up 6 bases and J gave up 5 bases, with 16 bases separating them. The CDR3 loop spans 15 amino acids. CDR3 loop: CASSHTGYGNEKLFF. For the CDR3, the DNA is TGTGCCAGTAGCCACACAGGGTACGGGAATGAAAAACTGTTTTTT.

The V and J genes are TRBV7-8 and TRBJ1-2; D is unclear. The CDR3 covers 12 residues. Per germline, CDR1 SGHVS and CDR2 FQNEAQ. V was pared by 5 bases and J by 4 bases, with 8 bases between. The CDR3 region has the DNA TGTGCCAGCAGCCTCGAGGGCTATGGCTACACCTTC. Translation: CASSLEGYGYTF.

The chain has TRBV6-5 and TRBJ2-7, with TRBD1 matching over 8 bases. Germline V gene lookup returns CDR1 MNHEY and CDR2 SVGAGI. J gave up 6 bases and V 4 bases, and 8 bases lay outside the gene matches. The CDR3 sequence is 14 residues long. CDR3 DNA sequence: TGTGCCAGCAGTTCCGGGACAGGTAATCCCGAGCAGTACTTC. Its protein is CASSSGTGNPEQYF.

CDR3: CASSQDPRNTEAFF. As DNA, the CDR3 is TGCGCCAGCAGCCAAGATCCTCGGAACACTGAAGCTTTCTTT. The V call is TRBV4-3, the J call TRBJ1-1; D not resolved. The CDR3 contains 14 residues. Trimming removed 0 bases from V and 1 base from J, with 6 bases in between. Germline lookup yields CDR1 LGHNA and CDR2 YSLEER.

This chain joins TRBV6-1 and TRBJ2-1; D is unclear. Germline V gives CDR1 MNHNS, CDR2 SASEGT. This CDR3 contains 12 residues. Between the trimmed V and J ends, which lost 2 bases and 11 bases, there was a span of 10 bases. CDR3 in amino acids: CASSENAGQQFF. The CDR3 DNA is TGTGCCAGCAGTGAAAATGCAGGCCAGCAGTTCTTC.

The chain couples TRBV2 to TRBJ1-1, with a weak D call TRBD1 (5 bases). This CDR3 is 14 amino acids long. With 1 base removed from V and 6 bases from J, the gap between germline ends came to 12 bases. CDR1 SNHLY and CDR2 FYNNEI come from the germline V gene. The CDR3 loop reads CASSEVGGVPEAFF. The CDR3 nucleotides read TGTGCCAGCAGTGAAGTTGGGGGGGTCCCTGAAGCTTTCTTT.

The chain couples TRBV5-6 to TRBJ1-1; D is unresolved. V was pared by 0 bases and J by 2 bases, with 8 bases between. This CDR3 has 14 residues. CDR1 SGHDT and CDR2 YYEEEE come from the germline V gene. CDR3 sequence: CASSLVTANTEAFF. In DNA, the CDR3 is TGTGCCAGCAGCTTGGTTACAGCTAACACTGAAGCTTTCTTT.

The J gene is TRBJ2-7, the V gene TRBV14, with TRBD2 identical over 12 bases. There are 15 residues in the CDR3. Trimming took 10 bases from V and 6 from J; bases not matched to a gene: 13. Germline values: CDR1 SGHDN, CDR2 FVKESK. The CDR3 coding sequence is TGTGCCATCGAACCACAGACTAGCGGGAGTAGCGAGCAGTACTTC. Amino acids: CAIEPQTSGSSEQYF.

The sample holds a few counts of this clone. The chain employs TRBV15 and TRBJ1-5; D call uncertain. The germline V gene encodes CDR1 LNHNV and CDR2 YYDKDF (reference sequence). V lost 0 bases, J lost 2 bases, and 2 bases lay in between. The CDR3 spans 13 residues. In DNA form, the CDR3 reads TGTGCCACCAGCAGAGATGGCAATCAGCCCCAGCATTTT. It specifies CATSRDGNQPQHF.

The chain is built from TRBV6-6 and TRBJ1-1; no clear D gene. CDR3 length: 14 residues. V lost 0 bases and J 2 bases, leaving 7 bases between the germline ends. CDR1 is MNHNY and CDR2 is SVGAGI in the germline V gene (reference sequence). The CDR3 sequence is CASSYSLGNTEAFF. As DNA, the CDR3 is TGTGCCAGCAGTTACTCGCTGGGAAACACTGAAGCTTTCTTT.

V and J are TRBV18 and TRBJ1-1, with D hard to call. This CDR3 has 13 residues. Between the trimmed V and J ends, which lost 5 bases and 4 bases, there was a span of 11 bases. Germline V lookup: CDR1 KGHSH, CDR2 LQKENI. The CDR3 nucleotides read TGTGCCAGCTCAACCGGAGTAGGCACTGAAGCTTTCTTT. As protein: CASSTGVGTEAFF.

This chain connects TRBV6-5 to TRBJ1-2; no definite D call. The CDR3 loop spans 12 amino acids. The V and J ends lost 7 bases and 8 bases respectively, with 14 bases between them. Germline loops: CDR1 MNHEY, CDR2 SVGAGI. The CDR3 spells CASTLDGRGYTF. The CDR3 nucleotides read TGTGCCAGCACCCTGGACGGGAGAGGCTACACCTTC.

V is TRBV27 and J is TRBJ2-7; either TRBD1 or TRBD2 may supply D (6 bases each). The CDR3 loop spans 14 amino acids. The ends were cut back, 6 bases at V and 5 bases at J, with 17 bases in the middle. Per the germline V gene, CDR1 is MNHEY and CDR2 is SMNVEV (reference sequence). The CDR3 nucleotides are TGTGCCAGCAGCCCGATAGGGGGGCGGAACGAGCAGTACTTC. It specifies CASSPIGGRNEQYF.

The chain links TRBV7-9 to TRBJ2-1; 10 bases fit TRBD2. CDR1 and CDR2 (germline): SEHNR, FQNEAQ (reference sequence). The junction had 11 bases not matched to a gene; V was cut back by 3 bases and J by 9 bases. The CDR3 is 16 residues long. The CDR3 reads CASSFLSGRARGEQFF. CDR3 sequence (DNA): TGTGCCAGCAGCTTTCTCAGCGGGAGGGCCAGGGGTGAGCAGTTCTTC.

This clone was seen just once. The V call is TRBV6-2 or TRBV6-3, the J call TRBJ1-4; no firm D call. Germline V gives CDR1 MNHEY, CDR2 SVGEGT. The CDR3 loop spans 12 amino acids. V was trimmed by 4 bases and J by 13 bases, leaving 13 bases between them. CDR3 sequence: CASSLSSWGLFF. The CDR3 DNA reads TGTGCCAGCAGTTTATCGAGTTGGGGACTGTTTTTT.

The sample holds one count of this clone. The J gene is TRBJ1-1, the V gene TRBV27; TRBD1 matches at 7 bases. The CDR3 is 13 residues long. With 5 bases clipped from V and 4 bases from J, the junction kept 4 bases outside the gene matches. The germline CDR1 and CDR2 sequences are MNHEY and SMNVEV (reference sequence). CDR3 sequence (DNA): TGTGCCAGCAGTCCAGCAGGGGGCACTGAAGCTTTCTTT. Translated, it gives CASSPAGGTEAFF.